Given below is one TCR beta chain in context. The antigen is not known. Each case's diagnosis was confirmed by two pathologists on H&E. The data derive from a study of immune evolution from preneoplasia to lung adenocarcinoma. Study conclusions and caveats: Top clone share appeared to fall from AAH through AIS, MIA, adenocarcinoma.

The CDR3 runs 15 residues. The V gene's germline CDR1 is MNHNS and CDR2 SASEGT. The V end lost 0 bases, the J end lost 4 bases, and 12 bases lay between the germline ends. TCRdb's table, derived via immunoSEQ multiplex PCR, lists solely in-frame clones and lacks some. The sample holds about 4,700 clones, around 80% seen once. The V call is TRBV6-1, the J call TRBJ2-5; D may be TRBD1 (5 bases). This TCR was sampled from a person aged 55 to 79 with lung adenocarcinoma. The sample taken for sequencing was FFPE adjacent normal lung tissue. CDR3 sequence (DNA): TGTGCCAGCAGTGAAGCGCCGCAGGGTCGAGAGACCCAGTACTTC. It yields the protein CASSEAPQGRETQYF.